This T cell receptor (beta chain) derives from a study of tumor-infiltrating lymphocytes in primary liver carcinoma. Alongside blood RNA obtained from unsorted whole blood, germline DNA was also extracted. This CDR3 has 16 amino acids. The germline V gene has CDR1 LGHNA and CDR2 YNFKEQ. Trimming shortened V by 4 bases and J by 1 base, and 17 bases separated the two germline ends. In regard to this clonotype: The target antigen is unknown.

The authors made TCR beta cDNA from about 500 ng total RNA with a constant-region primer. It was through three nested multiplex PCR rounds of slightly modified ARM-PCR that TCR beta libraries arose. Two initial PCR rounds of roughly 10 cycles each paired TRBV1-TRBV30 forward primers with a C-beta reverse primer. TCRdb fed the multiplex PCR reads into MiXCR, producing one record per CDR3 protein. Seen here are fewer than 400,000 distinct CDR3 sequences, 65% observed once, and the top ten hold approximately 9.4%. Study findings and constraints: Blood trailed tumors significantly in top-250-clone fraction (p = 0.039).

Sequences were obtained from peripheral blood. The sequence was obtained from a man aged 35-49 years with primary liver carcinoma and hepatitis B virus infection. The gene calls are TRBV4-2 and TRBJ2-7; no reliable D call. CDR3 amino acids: CASSLNSAAASYEQYF. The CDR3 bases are TGTGCCAGCAGCCTTAATTCGGCGGCAGCGTCCTACGAGCAGTACTTC.